The 25 T cell receptor beta chains reported below all come from one sample, sequenced in a study of cytomegalovirus exposure and HLA in healthy donors. PCR used 60 Vbeta primers and 13 Jbeta primers. Repertoires were generated with immunoSEQ multiplex PCR, while TCRdb's copy carries only in-frame clones and drops some. The data hold 150,000 to 160,000 clones, with roughly 72% observed a single time. The sequenced sample was PBMCs. The receptors stem from a young man in good health and CMV-seronegative.

The chain recombines TRBV6-6 with TRBJ1-2; tentative D call: TRBD1 (6 bases). The CDR3 has 15 residues. Trimming took 5 bases from V and 2 from J, leaving 15 bases between them. Germline V gene lookup returns CDR1 MNHNY and CDR2 SVGAGI (reference sequence). For the CDR3, the DNA is TGTGCCAGCAGTACCCGAGGGGGATCCAACTATGGCTACACCTTC. This gives the protein CASSTRGGSNYGYTF.

This chain links TRBV2 with TRBJ1-2; 9 nucleotides line up with TRBD1. Looked up from germline, CDR1 is SNHLY and CDR2 is FYNNEI. The junction had 7 bases not matched to a gene; V was cut back by 6 bases and J by 2 bases. The CDR3 is 15 amino acids. The CDR3 DNA follows: TGTGCCAGCAGCCCAGGGACAGGGAGGAACTATGGCTACACCTTC. Protein sequence: CASSPGTGRNYGYTF.

V is TRBV2 and J is TRBJ2-7, with TRBD1 matching over 11 bases. Germline V CDR1 and CDR2: SNHLY, FYNNEI. With V trimmed by 4 bases and J by 2 bases, 7 bases remained unmatched. CDR3 size: 16 residues. CDR3 coding DNA: TGTGCCAGCAGTGCTGGACAGGGGGCTTATACCTACGAGCAGTACTTC. Amino acids: CASSAGQGAYTYEQYF.

This chain joins TRBV28 and TRBJ2-4; D is unresolved. Germline CDR1 is MDHEN and CDR2 is SYDVKM. Trimming shortened V by 3 bases and J by 5 bases, and 5 bases separated the two germline ends. The CDR3 spans 12 residues. As DNA, the CDR3 is TGTGCCAGCAGTTTTGGCCAAAACATTCAGTACTTC. It encodes CASSFGQNIQYF. Full variable domain (rest looked up from reference TRBV28 and TRBJ2-4): DVKVTQSSRYLVKRTGEKVFLECVQDMDHENMFWYRQDPGLGLRLIYFSYDVKMKEKGDIPEGYSVSREKKERFSLILESASTNQTSMYLCASSFGQNIQYFGAGTRLSVL.

This clone was detected only once. V and J are TRBV7-2 and TRBJ2-5; 10 bases map to TRBD2. Per germline, CDR1 SGHTA and CDR2 FQGNSA. With 5 bases clipped from V and 4 bases from J, the junction kept 4 bases outside the gene matches. CDR3 length: 14 residues. CDR3: CASSPGLAAETQYF. CDR3 nucleotides: TGTGCCAGCAGCCCAGGACTAGCGGCAGAGACCCAGTACTTC.

This chain uses TRBV5-1 with TRBJ2-3; D call uncertain. The ends were cut back, 0 bases at V and 4 bases at J, with 9 bases in the middle. The length of the CDR3 is 14 residues. CDR1 SGHRS and CDR2 YFSETQ come from the germline V gene. This chain's CDR3 is CASSLGVASDTQYF. The CDR3 DNA reads TGCGCCAGCAGCTTGGGGGTAGCTTCAGATACGCAGTATTTT.

This chain links TRBV23-1 with TRBJ2-3; 14 bases map to TRBD2. TRBV23-1 is given ORF status, its function remaining uncertain. J lost 5 bases, V lost 2 bases, and 6 bases had no gene match. This CDR3 region has 17 residues. The CDR3 region is CASSQPPGTSGGDTQYF. CDR3 coding DNA: TGCGCCAGCAGTCAACCACCCGGGACTAGCGGGGGAGATACGCAGTATTTT.

The CDR3 DNA is TGTGCCAGCAGCGCGGACAGGGAGACTCAGCCCCAGCATTTT. As protein: CASSADRETQPQHF. V usage is TRBV7-2 and J usage is TRBJ1-5; 8 bases line up with TRBD1. This CDR3 region has 14 residues. Germline CDR1 and CDR2: SGHTA and FQGNSA. The V segment lost 5 bases and the J segment 6 bases; nucleotides outside the gene matches: 6. The full variable domain, with the rest looked up from reference TRBV7-2 and TRBJ1-5, is GAGVSQSPSNKVTEKGKDVELRCDPISGHTALYWYRQSLGQGLEFLIYFQGNSAPDKSGLPSDRFSAERTGGSVSTLTIQRTQQEDSAVYLCASSADRETQPQHFGDGTRLSIL.

This clone has a single count. The genes are TRBV4-3 and TRBJ1-6; D call uncertain. The CDR3 is 16 residues long. Per the germline V gene, CDR1 is LGHNA and CDR2 is YSLEER. Trimming left V 4 bases short and J 6 bases short, with 16 bases between. The CDR3, as DNA: TGCGCCAGCAGCCCCTCTTGGCGAGGGATTAATTCACCCCTCCACTTT. Translation: CASSPSWRGINSPLHF.

The rearrangement joins TRBV28 to TRBJ1-5; 8 bases line up with TRBD1. In germline, CDR1 is MDHEN, CDR2 SYDVKM. With V trimmed by 6 bases and J by 7 bases, 8 bases remained unmatched. CDR3 length: 14 residues. CDR3 sequence reads: CASSLFQGAQPQHF. The CDR3 coding sequence is TGTGCCAGCAGCCTCTTCCAGGGGGCGCAGCCCCAGCATTTT.

The chain links TRBV9 to TRBJ2-5; perhaps TRBD2 as D (6 bases). Trimming took 3 bases from V and 5 from J, leaving 14 bases between them. The CDR3 extends over 14 amino acids. Germline CDR1 SGDLS, CDR2 YYNGEE. CDR3 residues: CASSGGGSGETQYF. CDR3 DNA sequence: TGTGCCAGCAGCGGAGGAGGGTCTGGGGAGACCCAGTACTTC.

In this sample, this clone turned up a few times. This sequence joins TRBV10-3 and TRBJ2-3; possible D gene TRBD2, 6 bases. V was cut by 3 bases and J by 0 bases, with 10 bases left in between. CDR1 ENHRY and CDR2 SYGVKD come from the germline V gene. This CDR3 spans 15 amino acids. The CDR3 bases are TGTGCCATCAGTGATGGAGGGCTGAGCACAGATACGCAGTATTTT. The encoded protein is CAISDGGLSTDTQYF.

The chain couples TRBV29-1 to TRBJ1-5, with a possible D match to TRBD1 (5 bases). Germline CDR1 reads SQVTM; CDR2 reads ANQGSEA. V lost 7 bases, J lost 0 bases, and 13 bases lay in between. CDR3 size: 14 residues. CDR3 loop: CSAKTDNSNQPQHF. The CDR3 DNA is TGCAGCGCAAAGACAGACAATAGCAATCAGCCCCAGCATTTT.

This chain connects TRBV30 to TRBJ2-6; a possible D gene is TRBD2 (5 bases). The CDR3 consists of 15 residues. Germline V CDR1 and CDR2: GTSNPN, SVGIG (reference sequence). Trimming left V 7 bases short and J 4 bases short, with 17 bases between. CDR3 sequence: CASTIGKSGANVLTF. CDR3 in DNA: TGTGCCTCTACAATCGGGAAATCGGGGGCCAACGTCCTGACTTTC.

The chain joins TRBV2 to TRBJ2-2; TRBD1 aligns across 7 bases. V was pared by 6 bases and J by 2 bases, with 6 bases of the junction left unmatched. CDR1 SNHLY and CDR2 FYNNEI come from the germline V gene. CDR3 size: 15 residues. The CDR3 DNA is TGTGCCAGCAGCAGAGGGACAGTTAACACCGGGGAGCTGTTTTTT. Protein product: CASSRGTVNTGELFF.

This clone is a singleton in its sample. Germline and junction disagree at one end, which may indicate a read error. The CDR3 DNA follows: TGCAGCGTTGAAGGCGGAGGCTATGGCTACCCCTTC. Encoded protein: CSVEGGGYGYPF. The V and J genes are TRBV29-1 and TRBJ1-2; D gene unclear. Germline lookup yields CDR1 SQVTM and CDR2 ANQGSEA. The CDR3 totals 12 residues.

This clone was found once. The V gene is TRBV10-3, the J gene TRBJ1-5; 8 positions match TRBD1. The CDR3 contains 14 residues. Germline V gene data show CDR1 as ENHRY and CDR2 as SYGVKD. Losses at the gene ends were 6 bases for V and 7 bases for J; bases not matched to a gene: 8. CDR3 protein: CAISYDRGSQPQHF. Here the CDR3 DNA reads TGTGCCATCAGCTATGACAGGGGCAGCCAGCCCCAGCATTTT.

The gene calls are TRBV11-2 and TRBJ1-2; 7 bases are shared with TRBD1. Germline CDR1 and CDR2: SGHAT and FQNNGV. The ends lost 0 bases at V and 7 bases at J; junction bases unmatched: 11. This CDR3 comprises 16 residues. The CDR3 DNA reads TGTGCCAGCAGCTTAGATGCCGGGACAGAACTTGGTGGCTACACCTTC. Translating gives CASSLDAGTELGGYTF. The full variable domain, with the rest looked up from reference TRBV11-2 and TRBJ1-2, is EAGVAQSPRYKIIEKRQSVAFWCNPISGHATLYWYQQILGQGPKLLIQFQNNGVVDDSQLPKDRFSAERLKGVDSTLKIQPAKLEDSAVYLCASSLDAGTELGGYTFGSGTRLTVV.

V and J are TRBV5-8 and TRBJ2-3; D may be TRBD2 (7 bases). The CDR3 has 15 residues. V was pared by 1 base and J by 2 bases, with 11 bases between. Germline values: CDR1 SGHTS, CDR2 YDEGEE. The CDR3 loop reads CASSLRGGDTDTQYF. The DNA for the CDR3 is TGTGCCAGCAGCTTGAGGGGGGGAGACACAGATACGCAGTATTTT.

This clone was counted once. This sequence joins TRBV28 and TRBJ1-2; 9 nucleotides agree with TRBD1. The CDR3 runs to 15 residues. Germline CDR1 MDHEN, CDR2 SYDVKM. Trimming cost V 6 bases and J 5 bases; bases outside gene matches: 10. CDR3 protein: CASRGTGLLAYGYTF. In DNA form, the CDR3 reads TGTGCCAGCAGAGGGACAGGGTTGTTGGCTTATGGCTACACCTTC.

V usage is TRBV4-1 and J usage is TRBJ2-3; D possibly corresponds to TRBD2 (6 bases). CDR3 length: 17 amino acids. Trimming pared 4 bases from V and 6 bases from J, leaving 23 bases between. Germline loops: CDR1 MGHRA, CDR2 YSYEKL. The CDR3 DNA reads TGCGCCAGCAGCCTCGAGCCCCGGGACTCCTACCCCGATACGCAGTATTTT. It is translated as CASSLEPRDSYPDTQYF.

This clone showed up just once. V and J are TRBV4-2 and TRBJ2-7; D may be TRBD1 (5 bases). CDR1 is LGHNA and CDR2 is YNFKEQ in the germline V gene. CDR3 length: 13 residues. V gave up 0 bases and J gave up 7 bases, with 10 bases separating them. The CDR3 DNA reads as TGTGCCAGCAGCCAAGACAGGGCTCAAGAGCAGTACTTC. Translating gives CASSQDRAQEQYF.

This rearrangement joins TRBV4-2 to TRBJ2-7; 11 bases are shared with TRBD2. Germline trimming cut 0 bases from V and 2 bases from J; bases unmatched to any gene: 9. The CDR3 sequence is 18 residues long. Germline V gives CDR1 LGHNA, CDR2 YNFKEQ. In DNA form, the CDR3 reads TGTGCCAGCAGCCAAGATCCTCCTAGCGGGGGGCTAACCTACGAGCAGTACTTC. It specifies CASSQDPPSGGLTYEQYF.

The chain links TRBV30 to TRBJ2-5; tentatively, D is TRBD2 (7 bases). Trimming took off 8 bases at V and 1 base at J, with 20 bases between the two ends. The CDR3 is 15 residues long. From germline, CDR1 is GTSNPN and CDR2 SVGIG (reference sequence). CDR3 protein: CAGGGTRNFQETQYF. The CDR3 DNA sequence: TGTGCCGGGGGGGGGACACGAAACTTCCAAGAGACCCAGTACTTC.

V is TRBV2 and J is TRBJ1-6; 10 bases fit TRBD1. CDR3 size: 18 residues. With 0 bases clipped from V and 11 bases from J, the junction kept 13 bases outside the gene matches. Germline-derived CDR1 and CDR2 are SNHLY and FYNNEI. The CDR3 coding sequence is TGTGCCAGCAGTGAAGCCACCTTTGGACAGGGGGGAAGGCCACCCCTCCACTTT. Translating gives CASSEATFGQGGRPPLHF.